The present T cell receptor (beta chain) was sequenced within a study of cytomegalovirus exposure and HLA in healthy donors. Broader study findings: Within an earlier analysis, most TCR beta V segments proved productive either about 90% or about 30% of the time. A reported reduction in N-insertions relative to the approximately 600-donor mean was seen in an Asian-associated ancestry cluster in a later analysis.

This clone has more than one count but fewer than ten. The antigen remains undetermined. PCR amplification relied on 60 Vbeta primers (plus 13 Jbeta primers). Using immunoSEQ multiplex PCR, the repertoire was profiled, and TCRdb retains in-frame clones only, with some absent. Found here are roughly 170,000 clones, over 60% of them singletons; the top ten hold 1.5%. This receptor was identified in a girl under 18 in good health and CMV-seronegative. The sequenced sample was PBMCs.

DNA of the CDR3: TGTGCCAGCAGCGGATACAGGGGGAGGACTGAAGCTTTCTTT. This sequence encodes CASSGYRGRTEAFF. This chain links TRBV2 with TRBJ1-1, with 8 bases lining up with TRBD1. This CDR3 region has 14 residues. V trimming: 6 bases; J trimming: 5 bases; junction bases outside the gene matches: 8. CDR1 and CDR2 (germline): SNHLY, FYNNEI. The full variable domain, in which reference TRBV2 and TRBJ1-1 provide the parts outside the CDR3, is EPEVTQTPSHQVTQMGQEVILRCVPISNHLYFYWYRQILGQKVEFLVSFYNNEISEKSEIFDDQFSVERPDGSNFTLKIRSTKLEDSAMYFCASSGYRGRTEAFFGQGTRLTVV.